This T cell receptor beta chain originates from a study of T cells in Graves' hyperthyroidism and ophthalmopathy. Researchers took RNA transcripts and amplified the TCR beta CDR3 regions from them. HTBI primers were used for first-round RT-PCR of the TCR CDR3. TCRdb ran MiXCR on the multiplex PCR reads and lists one entry per CDR3 protein. This repertoire shows some 530,000 distinct CDR3 sequences, under 25% found once; its top ten account for around 50%. Study-wide results and limits: Appearing also in blood were most of the thyroid clonotypes expanded above 0.001.

The CDR3 is 15 amino acids. Per the germline V gene, CDR1 is MNHNS and CDR2 is SASEGT. As concerns this clonotype: Its antigen remains unknown. An end of the junction does not agree with germline; a read error may underlie this.

The J gene is TRBJ1-5, the V gene TRBV6-1; D ambiguous. The source material was blood. The sequence was obtained from a woman in her seventies with Graves' ophthalmopathy. The CDR3 sequence is CANSRRIGVFQPQHF. The DNA of the CDR3 is TGTGCCAACAGTCGCCGGATTGGAGTTTTTCAGCCCCAGCATTTT.